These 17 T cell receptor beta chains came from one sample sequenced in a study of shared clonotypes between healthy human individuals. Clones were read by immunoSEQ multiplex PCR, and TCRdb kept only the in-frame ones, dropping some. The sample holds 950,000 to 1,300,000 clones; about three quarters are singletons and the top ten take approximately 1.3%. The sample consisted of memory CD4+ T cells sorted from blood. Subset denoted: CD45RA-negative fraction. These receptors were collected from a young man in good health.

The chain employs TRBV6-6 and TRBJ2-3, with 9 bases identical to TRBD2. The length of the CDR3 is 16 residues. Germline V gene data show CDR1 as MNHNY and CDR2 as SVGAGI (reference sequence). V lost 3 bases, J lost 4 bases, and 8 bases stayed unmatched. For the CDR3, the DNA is TGTGCCAGCAGTTATGGGCCTAGCGGGACCGCAGATACGCAGTATTTT. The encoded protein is CASSYGPSGTADTQYF.

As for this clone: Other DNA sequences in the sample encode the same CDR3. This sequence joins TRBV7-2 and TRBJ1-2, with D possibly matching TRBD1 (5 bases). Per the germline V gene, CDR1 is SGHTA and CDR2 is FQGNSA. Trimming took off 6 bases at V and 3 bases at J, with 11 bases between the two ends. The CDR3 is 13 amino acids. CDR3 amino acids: CASSPAGDYGYTF. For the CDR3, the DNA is TGTGCCAGCAGTCCGGCGGGGGACTATGGCTACACCTTC.

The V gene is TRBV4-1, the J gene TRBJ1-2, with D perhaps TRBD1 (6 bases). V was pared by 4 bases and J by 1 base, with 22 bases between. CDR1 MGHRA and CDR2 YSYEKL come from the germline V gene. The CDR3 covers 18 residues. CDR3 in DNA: TGCGCCAGCAGCCTCAAGAAGGACAGCGGTATTTATAACTATGGCTACACCTTC. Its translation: CASSLKKDSGIYNYGYTF.

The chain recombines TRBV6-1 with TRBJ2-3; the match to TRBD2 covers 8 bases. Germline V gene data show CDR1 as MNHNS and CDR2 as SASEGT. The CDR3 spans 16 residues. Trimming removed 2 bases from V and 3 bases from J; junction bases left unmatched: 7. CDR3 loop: CASSEILAARTDTQYF. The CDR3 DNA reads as TGTGCCAGCAGTGAAATACTAGCGGCTAGAACAGATACGCAGTATTTT.

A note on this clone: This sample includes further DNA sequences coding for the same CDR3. CDR3 residues: CASSKGLAEETQYF. CDR3 bases: TGCGCCAGCAGCAAAGGACTAGCGGAAGAGACCCAGTACTTC. The V gene is TRBV5-1, the J gene TRBJ2-5; 10 positions agree with TRBD2. J gave up 3 bases and V 4 bases, and 3 bases lay outside the gene matches. This CDR3 spans 14 amino acids. Germline loops: CDR1 SGHRS, CDR2 YFSETQ.

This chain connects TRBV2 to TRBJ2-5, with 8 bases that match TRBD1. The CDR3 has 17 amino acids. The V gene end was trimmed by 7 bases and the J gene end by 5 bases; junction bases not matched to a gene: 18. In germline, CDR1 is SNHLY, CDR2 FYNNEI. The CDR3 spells CASTQQAVGQGLETQYF. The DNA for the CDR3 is TGTGCCAGCACTCAACAGGCCGTAGGACAGGGACTTGAGACCCAGTACTTC.

CDR3 sequence: CASKRESYNEQFF. CDR3 nucleotides: TGTGCCAGCAAGCGGGAGTCATACAATGAGCAGTTCTTC. The chain employs TRBV2 and TRBJ2-1; 8 bases agree with TRBD2. Germline CDR1 is SNHLY and CDR2 is FYNNEI. The trim removed 7 bases at V and 4 bases at J, leaving 3 bases unmatched. This CDR3 is built from 13 residues.

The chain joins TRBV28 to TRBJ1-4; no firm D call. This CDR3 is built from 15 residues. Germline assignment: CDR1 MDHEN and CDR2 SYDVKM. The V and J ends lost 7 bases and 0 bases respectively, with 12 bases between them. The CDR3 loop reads CASTFSSSTNEKLFF. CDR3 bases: TGTGCCAGCACCTTCTCAAGCTCAACTAATGAAAAACTGTTTTTT.

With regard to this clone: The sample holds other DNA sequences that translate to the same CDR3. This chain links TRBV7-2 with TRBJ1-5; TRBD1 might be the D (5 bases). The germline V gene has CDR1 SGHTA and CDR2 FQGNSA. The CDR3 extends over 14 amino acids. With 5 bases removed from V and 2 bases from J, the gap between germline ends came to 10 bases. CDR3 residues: CASSLDSGNQPQHF. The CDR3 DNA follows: TGTGCCAGCAGCCTAGACAGCGGCAATCAGCCCCAGCATTTT.

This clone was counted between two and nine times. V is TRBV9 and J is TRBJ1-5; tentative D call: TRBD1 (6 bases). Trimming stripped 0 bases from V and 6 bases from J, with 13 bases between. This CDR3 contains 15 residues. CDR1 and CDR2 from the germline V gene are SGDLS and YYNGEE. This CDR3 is CASSVGQGRGQPQHF. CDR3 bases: TGTGCCAGCAGCGTAGGGCAGGGGCGAGGTCAGCCCCAGCATTTT.

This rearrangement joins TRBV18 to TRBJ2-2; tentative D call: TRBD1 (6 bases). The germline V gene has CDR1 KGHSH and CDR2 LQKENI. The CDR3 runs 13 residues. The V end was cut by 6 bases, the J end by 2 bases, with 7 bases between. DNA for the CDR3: TGTGCCAGCTCCGGGACAAACACCGGGGAGCTGTTTTTT. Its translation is CASSGTNTGELFF.

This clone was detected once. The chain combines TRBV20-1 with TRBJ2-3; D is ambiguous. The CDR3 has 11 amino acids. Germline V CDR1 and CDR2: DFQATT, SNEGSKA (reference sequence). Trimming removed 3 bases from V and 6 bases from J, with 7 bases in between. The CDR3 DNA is TGCAGTGCTAGGGCCCCCGATACGCAGTATTTT. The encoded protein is CSARAPDTQYF.

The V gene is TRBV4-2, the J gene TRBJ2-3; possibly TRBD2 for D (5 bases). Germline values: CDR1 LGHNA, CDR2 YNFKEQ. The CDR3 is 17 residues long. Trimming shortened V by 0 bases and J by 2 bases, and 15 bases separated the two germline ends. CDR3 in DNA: TGTGCCAGCAGCCAAGACGAGGGTTCACTTTTCACAGATACGCAGTATTTT. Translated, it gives CASSQDEGSLFTDTQYF.

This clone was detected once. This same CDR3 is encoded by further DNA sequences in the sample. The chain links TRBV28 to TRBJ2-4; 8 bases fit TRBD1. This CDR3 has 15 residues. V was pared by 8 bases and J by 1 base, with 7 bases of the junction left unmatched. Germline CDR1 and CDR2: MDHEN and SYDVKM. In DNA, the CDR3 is TGTGCCAGCTCACTTCAGGGGGCCGCCAAAAACATTCAGTACTTC. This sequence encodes CASSLQGAAKNIQYF.

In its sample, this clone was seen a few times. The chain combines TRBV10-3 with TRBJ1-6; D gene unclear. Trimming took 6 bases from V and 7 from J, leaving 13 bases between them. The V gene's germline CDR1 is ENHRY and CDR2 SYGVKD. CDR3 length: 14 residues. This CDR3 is CAIREDGSNSPLHF. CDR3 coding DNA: TGTGCCATCAGGGAGGACGGGTCAAATTCACCCCTCCACTTT.

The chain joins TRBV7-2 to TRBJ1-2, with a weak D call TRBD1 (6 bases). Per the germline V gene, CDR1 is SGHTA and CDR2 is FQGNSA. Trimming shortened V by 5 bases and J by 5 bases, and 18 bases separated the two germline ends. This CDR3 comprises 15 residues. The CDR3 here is CASSGGWGLDYGYTF. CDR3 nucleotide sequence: TGTGCCAGCAGCGGCGGTTGGGGGCTGGATTATGGCTACACCTTC.

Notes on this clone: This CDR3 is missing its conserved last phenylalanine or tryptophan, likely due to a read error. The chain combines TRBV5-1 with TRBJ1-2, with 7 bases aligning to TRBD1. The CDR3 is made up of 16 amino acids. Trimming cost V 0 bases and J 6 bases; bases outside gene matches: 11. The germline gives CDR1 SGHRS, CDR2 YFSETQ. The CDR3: CASSLAVFEQGHGYTL. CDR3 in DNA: TGCGCCAGCAGCTTGGCCGTTTTCGAACAGGGGCATGGCTACACCCTC.